Shown below are 3 T cell receptor beta chains from a single sample sequenced in a study of T cell repertoires in cytomegalovirus infection. Antigens of these TCRs are unknown. Using its own MiXCR run on the reads, TCRdb lists one record per CDR3 protein. The profile shows 90,000 to 110,000 distinct CDR3 sequences, around 29% of them singletons. Here the sequenced sample was CD8+ T cells from cultured PBMCs, taken from culture after CMV antigen stimulation. Source of these receptors: a human donor in good health (CMV status not recorded). Some clones in this sample may be carry-over from other donors' samples.

V usage is TRBV24-1 and J usage is TRBJ2-3; 7 bases align to TRBD2. The V and J ends lost 3 bases and 2 bases, in that order; junction bases with no gene match: 7. The germline V gene has CDR1 KGHDR and CDR2 SFDVKD. The CDR3 is made up of 16 amino acids. The CDR3 nucleotides read TGTGCCACCAGTGATCCTGGGGGGGACCCCACAGATACGCAGTATTTT. This translates into CATSDPGGDPTDTQYF.

This clonotype occurred a few times. The CDR3 DNA is TGCGCCAGCAGCCAGGATTTGGAGACCCAGTACTTC. Translation: CASSQDLETQYF. The rearrangement links TRBV4-1 to TRBJ2-5; D not certain. Germline V gene lookup returns CDR1 MGHRA and CDR2 YSYEKL. There are 12 residues in the CDR3. Trimming removed 3 bases from V and 5 bases from J, with 7 bases in between.

The CDR3 DNA sequence: TGTGCCAGCAGTTCTGATCAGCCCCAGCATTTT. Encoded protein: CASSSDQPQHF. This sequence joins TRBV27 and TRBJ1-5, with D unclear. Trimming stripped 4 bases from V and 5 bases from J, with 3 bases between. The CDR3 covers 11 residues. Germline assignment: CDR1 MNHEY and CDR2 SMNVEV (reference sequence).